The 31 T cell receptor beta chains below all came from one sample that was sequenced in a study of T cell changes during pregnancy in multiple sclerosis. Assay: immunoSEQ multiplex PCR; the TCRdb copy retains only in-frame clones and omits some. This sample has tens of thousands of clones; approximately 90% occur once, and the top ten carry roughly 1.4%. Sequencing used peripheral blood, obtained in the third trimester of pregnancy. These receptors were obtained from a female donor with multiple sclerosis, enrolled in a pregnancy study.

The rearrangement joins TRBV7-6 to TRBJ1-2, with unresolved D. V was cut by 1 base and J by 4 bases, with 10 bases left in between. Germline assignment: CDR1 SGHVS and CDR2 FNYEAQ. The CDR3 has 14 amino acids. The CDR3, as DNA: TGTGCCAGCAGCTTAGATCCGGGTCCCTATGGCTACACCTTC. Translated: CASSLDPGPYGYTF. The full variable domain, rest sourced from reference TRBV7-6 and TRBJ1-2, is GAGVSQSPRYKVTKRGQDVALRCDPISGHVSLYWYRQALGQGPEFLTYFNYEAQQDKSGLPNDRFSAERPEGSISTLTIQRTEQRDSAMYRCASSLDPGPYGYTFGSGTRLTVV.

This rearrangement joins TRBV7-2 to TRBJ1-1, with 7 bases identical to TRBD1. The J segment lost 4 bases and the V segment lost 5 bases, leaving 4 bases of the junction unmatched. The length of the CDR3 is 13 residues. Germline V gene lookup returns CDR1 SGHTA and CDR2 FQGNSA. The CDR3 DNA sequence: TGTGCCAGCAGCGTTTCAGGGGGCACTGAAGCTTTCTTT. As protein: CASSVSGGTEAFF.

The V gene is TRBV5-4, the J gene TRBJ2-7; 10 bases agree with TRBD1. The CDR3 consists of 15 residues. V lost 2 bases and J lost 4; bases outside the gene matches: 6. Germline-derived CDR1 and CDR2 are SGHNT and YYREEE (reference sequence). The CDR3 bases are TGTGCCAGCAGCTTTGGCCAGGGACAGGGGTACGAGCAGTACTTC. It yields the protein CASSFGQGQGYEQYF.

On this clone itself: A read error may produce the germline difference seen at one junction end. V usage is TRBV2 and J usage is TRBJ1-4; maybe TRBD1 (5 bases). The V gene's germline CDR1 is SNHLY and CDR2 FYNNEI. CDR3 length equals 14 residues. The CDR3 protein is CASSVLQANGKLFF. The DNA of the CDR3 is TGTGCCAGCAGCGTTTTACAGGCGAATGGAAAACTGTTTTTT.

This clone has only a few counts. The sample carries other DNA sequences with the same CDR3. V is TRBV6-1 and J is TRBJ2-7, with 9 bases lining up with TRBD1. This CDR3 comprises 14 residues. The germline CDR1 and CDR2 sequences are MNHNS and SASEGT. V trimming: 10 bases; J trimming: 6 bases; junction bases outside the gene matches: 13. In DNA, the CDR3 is TGTGCCACCTCCTCCGGGACAGGGATCTCCGAGCAGTACTTC. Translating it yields CATSSGTGISEQYF.

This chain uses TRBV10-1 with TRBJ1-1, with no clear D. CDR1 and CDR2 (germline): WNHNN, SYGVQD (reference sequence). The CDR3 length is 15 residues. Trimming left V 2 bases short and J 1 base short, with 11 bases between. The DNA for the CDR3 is TGCGCCAGCAGTGAGCGTTTAACAAGGAACACTGAAGCTTTCTTT. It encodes CASSERLTRNTEAFF.

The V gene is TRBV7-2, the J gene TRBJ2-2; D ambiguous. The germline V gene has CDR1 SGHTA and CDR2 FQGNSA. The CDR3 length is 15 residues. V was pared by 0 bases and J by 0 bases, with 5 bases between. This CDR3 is CASSLAHTNTGELFF. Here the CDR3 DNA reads TGTGCCAGCAGCTTAGCACACACGAACACCGGGGAGCTGTTTTTT.

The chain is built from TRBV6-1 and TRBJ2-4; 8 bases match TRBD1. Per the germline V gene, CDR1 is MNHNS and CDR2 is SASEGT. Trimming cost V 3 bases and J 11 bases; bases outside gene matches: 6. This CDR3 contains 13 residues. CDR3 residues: CASSEGTGRVQYF. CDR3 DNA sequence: TGTGCCAGCAGTGAGGGGACAGGACGTGTTCAGTACTTC.

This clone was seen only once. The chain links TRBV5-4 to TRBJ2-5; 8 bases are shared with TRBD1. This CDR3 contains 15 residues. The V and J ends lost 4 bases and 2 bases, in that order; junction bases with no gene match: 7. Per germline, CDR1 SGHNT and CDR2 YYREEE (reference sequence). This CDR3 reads CASSRNGQGQETQYF. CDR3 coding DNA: TGTGCCAGCAGCCGGAATGGACAGGGTCAAGAGACCCAGTACTTC.

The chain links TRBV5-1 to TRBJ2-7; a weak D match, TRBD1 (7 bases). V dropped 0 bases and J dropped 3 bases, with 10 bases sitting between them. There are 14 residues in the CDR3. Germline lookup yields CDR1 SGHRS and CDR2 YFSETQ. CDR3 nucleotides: TGCGCCAGCAGCTTGGTCCAGGGGGGCTACGAGCAGTACTTC. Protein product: CASSLVQGGYEQYF.

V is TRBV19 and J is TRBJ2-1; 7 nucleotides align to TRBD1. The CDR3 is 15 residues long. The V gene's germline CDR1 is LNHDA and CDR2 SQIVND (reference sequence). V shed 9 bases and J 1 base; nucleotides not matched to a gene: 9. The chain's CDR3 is CASRDRVGSYNEQFF. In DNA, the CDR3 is TGTGCCAGCAGAGACAGGGTTGGGTCCTACAATGAGCAGTTCTTC.

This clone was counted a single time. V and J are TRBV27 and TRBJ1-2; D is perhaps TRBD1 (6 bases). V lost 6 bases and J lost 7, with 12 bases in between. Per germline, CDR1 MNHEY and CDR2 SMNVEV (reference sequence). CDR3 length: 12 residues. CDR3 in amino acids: CASRSQGSGYTF. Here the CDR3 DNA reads TGTGCCAGCAGGTCACAGGGTAGTGGCTACACCTTC.

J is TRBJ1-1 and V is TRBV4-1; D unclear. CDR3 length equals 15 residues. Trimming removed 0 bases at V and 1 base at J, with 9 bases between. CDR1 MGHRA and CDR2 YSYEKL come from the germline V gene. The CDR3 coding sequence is TGCGCCAGCAGCCAAGAGGTCAGTCGGAACACTGAAGCTTTCTTT. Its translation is CASSQEVSRNTEAFF.

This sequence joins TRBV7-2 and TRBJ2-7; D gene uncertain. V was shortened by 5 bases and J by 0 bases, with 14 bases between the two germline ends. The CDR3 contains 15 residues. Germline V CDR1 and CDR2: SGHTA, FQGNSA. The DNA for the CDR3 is TGTGCCAGCAGCCCCGGCGGTACTACCTCCTACGAGCAGTACTTC. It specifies CASSPGGTTSYEQYF.

CDR3 protein: CASRVQASYEQYF. CDR3 sequence (DNA): TGTGCCAGCAGAGTACAGGCCTCCTACGAGCAGTACTTC. J is TRBJ2-7 and V is TRBV6-1; the D gene is possibly TRBD1 (5 bases). The length of the CDR3 is 13 residues. V gave up 6 bases and J gave up 0 bases, with 9 bases separating them. Germline CDR1 MNHNS, CDR2 SASEGT.

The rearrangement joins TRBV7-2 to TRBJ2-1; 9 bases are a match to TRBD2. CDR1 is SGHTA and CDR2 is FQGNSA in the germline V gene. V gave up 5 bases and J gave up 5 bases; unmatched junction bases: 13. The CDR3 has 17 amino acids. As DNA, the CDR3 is TGTGCCAGCAGCGCACTTGTGGGCGGGGGGGCCCACAATGAGCAGTTCTTC. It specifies CASSALVGGGAHNEQFF.

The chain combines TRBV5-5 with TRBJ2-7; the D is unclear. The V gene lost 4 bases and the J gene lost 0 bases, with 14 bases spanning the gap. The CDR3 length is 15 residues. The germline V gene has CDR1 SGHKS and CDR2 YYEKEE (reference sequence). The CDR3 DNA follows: TGTGCCAGCAGCGTTCTCGTTGTGGCCTCCTACGAGCAGTACTTC. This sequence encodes CASSVLVVASYEQYF.

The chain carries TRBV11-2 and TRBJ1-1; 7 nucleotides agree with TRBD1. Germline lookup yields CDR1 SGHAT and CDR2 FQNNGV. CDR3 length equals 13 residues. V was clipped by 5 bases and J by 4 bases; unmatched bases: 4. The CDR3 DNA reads TGTGCCAGCAGCCCTGACAGGGTCACTGAAGCTTTCTTT. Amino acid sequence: CASSPDRVTEAFF.

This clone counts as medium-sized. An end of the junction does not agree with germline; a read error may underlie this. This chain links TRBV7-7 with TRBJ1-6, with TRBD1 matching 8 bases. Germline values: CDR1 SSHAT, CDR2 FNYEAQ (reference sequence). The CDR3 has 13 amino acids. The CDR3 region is CASSKGTGAPLHF. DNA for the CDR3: TGTGCTAGCAGCAAAGGGACAGGCGCACCCCTCCACTTT.

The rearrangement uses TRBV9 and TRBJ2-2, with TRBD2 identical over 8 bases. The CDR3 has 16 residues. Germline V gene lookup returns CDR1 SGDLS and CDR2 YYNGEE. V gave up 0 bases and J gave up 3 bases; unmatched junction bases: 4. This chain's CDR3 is CASSVVSGVHTGELFF. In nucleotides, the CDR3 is TGTGCCAGCAGCGTAGTTAGCGGGGTTCACACCGGGGAGCTGTTTTTT.

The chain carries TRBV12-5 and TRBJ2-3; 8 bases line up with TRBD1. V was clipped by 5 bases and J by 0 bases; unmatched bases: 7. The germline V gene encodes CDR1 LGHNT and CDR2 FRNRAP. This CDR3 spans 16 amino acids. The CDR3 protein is CASGIPPGGSTDTQYF. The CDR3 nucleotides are TGTGCTAGTGGTATCCCGCCAGGGGGCAGCACAGATACGCAGTATTTT.

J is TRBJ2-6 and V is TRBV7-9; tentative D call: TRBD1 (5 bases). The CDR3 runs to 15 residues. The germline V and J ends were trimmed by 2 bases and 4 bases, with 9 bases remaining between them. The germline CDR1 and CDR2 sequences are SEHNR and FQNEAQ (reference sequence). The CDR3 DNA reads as TGTGCCAGCAGCTTAAGGGGCGAAGGGGCCAACGTCCTGACTTTC. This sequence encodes CASSLRGEGANVLTF.

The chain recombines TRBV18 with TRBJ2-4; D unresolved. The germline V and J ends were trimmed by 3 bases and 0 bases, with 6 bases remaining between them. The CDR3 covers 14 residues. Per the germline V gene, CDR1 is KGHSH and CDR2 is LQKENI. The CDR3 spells CASSPQLAKNIQYF. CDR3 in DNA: TGTGCCAGCTCACCTCAATTAGCCAAAAACATTCAGTACTTC.

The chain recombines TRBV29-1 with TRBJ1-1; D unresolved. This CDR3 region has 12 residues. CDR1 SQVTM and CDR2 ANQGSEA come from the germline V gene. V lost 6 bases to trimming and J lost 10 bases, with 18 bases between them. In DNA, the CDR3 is TGCAGCGTGGGAGGTGCCCAGAGCGGAGCTTTCTTT. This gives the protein CSVGGAQSGAFF.

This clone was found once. DNA of the CDR3: TGTGCCAGCAGTTACTCGAAGGACTTACAGTACTTC. The encoded protein is CASSYSKDLQYF. The genes are TRBV6-6 and TRBJ2-7; weak D call: TRBD2 (5 bases). CDR3 length equals 12 residues. V lost 0 bases to trimming and J lost 10 bases, with 10 bases between them. The germline V gene has CDR1 MNHNY and CDR2 SVGAGI (reference sequence).

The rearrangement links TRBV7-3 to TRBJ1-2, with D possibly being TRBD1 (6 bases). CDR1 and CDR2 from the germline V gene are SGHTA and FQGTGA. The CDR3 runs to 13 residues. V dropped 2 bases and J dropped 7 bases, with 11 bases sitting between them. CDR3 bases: TGTGCCAGCAGCTTAGGTGCAGGGGTTGGCTACACCTTC. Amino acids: CASSLGAGVGYTF.

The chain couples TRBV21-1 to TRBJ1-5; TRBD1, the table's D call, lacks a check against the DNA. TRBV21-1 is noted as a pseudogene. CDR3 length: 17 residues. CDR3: CASSKGDKDSLNQPQHF. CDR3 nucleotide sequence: TGTGCCAGCAGCAAAGGGGACAAAGACAGCCTCAATCAGCCCCAGCATTTT.

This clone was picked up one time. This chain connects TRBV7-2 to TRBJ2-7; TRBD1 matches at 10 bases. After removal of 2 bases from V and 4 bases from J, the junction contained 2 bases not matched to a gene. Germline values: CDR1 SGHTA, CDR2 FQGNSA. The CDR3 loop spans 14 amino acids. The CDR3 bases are TGTGCCAGCAGCTTAAGACAGGGGGCTTACGAGCAGTACTTC. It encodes CASSLRQGAYEQYF.

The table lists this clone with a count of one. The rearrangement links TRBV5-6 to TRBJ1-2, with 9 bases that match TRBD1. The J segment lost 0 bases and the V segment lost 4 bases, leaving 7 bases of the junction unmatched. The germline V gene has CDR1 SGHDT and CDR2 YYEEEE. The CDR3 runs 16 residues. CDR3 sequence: CASSADRGQTNYGYTF. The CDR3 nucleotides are TGTGCCAGCAGCGCGGACAGGGGACAGACTAACTATGGCTACACCTTC.

The DNA of the CDR3 is TGTGCCAGCAGCTTAAGAGCGGGGGCCGGCAATGAGCAGTTCTTC. This translates into CASSLRAGAGNEQFF. The chain is built from TRBV7-2 and TRBJ2-1, with 8 bases identical to TRBD2. CDR3 size: 15 residues. V gave up 2 bases and J gave up 6 bases; unmatched junction bases: 6. Germline V gives CDR1 SGHTA, CDR2 FQGNSA.

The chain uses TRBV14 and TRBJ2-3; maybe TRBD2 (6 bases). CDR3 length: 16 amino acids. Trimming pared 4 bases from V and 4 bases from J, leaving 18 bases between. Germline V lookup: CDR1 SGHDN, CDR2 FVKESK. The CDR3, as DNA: TGTGCCAGCAGCCTCCTCGGGACTCAAACCCCAGATACGCAGTATTTT. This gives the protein CASSLLGTQTPDTQYF.